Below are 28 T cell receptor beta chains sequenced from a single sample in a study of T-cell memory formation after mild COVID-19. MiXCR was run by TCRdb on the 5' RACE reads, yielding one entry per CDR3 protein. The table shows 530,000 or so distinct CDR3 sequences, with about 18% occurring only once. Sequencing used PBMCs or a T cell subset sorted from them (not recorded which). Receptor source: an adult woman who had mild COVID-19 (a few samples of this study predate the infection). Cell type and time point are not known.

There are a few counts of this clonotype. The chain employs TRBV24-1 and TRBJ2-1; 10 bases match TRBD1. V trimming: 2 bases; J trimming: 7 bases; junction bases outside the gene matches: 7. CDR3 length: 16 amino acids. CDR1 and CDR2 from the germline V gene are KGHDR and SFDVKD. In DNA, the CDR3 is TGTGCCACCAGTGATTGGGGCCGGACAGGGGGGAATGAGCAGTTCTTC. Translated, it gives CATSDWGRTGGNEQFF.

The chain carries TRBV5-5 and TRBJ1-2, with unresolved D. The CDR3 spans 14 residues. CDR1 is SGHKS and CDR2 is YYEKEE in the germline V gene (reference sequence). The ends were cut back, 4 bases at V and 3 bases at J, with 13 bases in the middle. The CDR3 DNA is TGTGCCAGCAGCCCCGCAGGCGAGCACTATGGCTACACCTTC. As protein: CASSPAGEHYGYTF.

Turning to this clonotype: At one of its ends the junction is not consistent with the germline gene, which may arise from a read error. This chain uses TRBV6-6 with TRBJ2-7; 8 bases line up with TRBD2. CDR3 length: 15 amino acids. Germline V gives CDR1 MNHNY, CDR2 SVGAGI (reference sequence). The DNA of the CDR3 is TGTGCCAGCACTGAGAGCGGGAGACTCTCCAACGAGCAGTACTTC. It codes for CASTESGRLSNEQYF.

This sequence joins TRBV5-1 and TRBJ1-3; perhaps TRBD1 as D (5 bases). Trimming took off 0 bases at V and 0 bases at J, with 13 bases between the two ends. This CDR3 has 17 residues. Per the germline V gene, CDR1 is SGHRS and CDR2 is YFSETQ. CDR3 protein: CASSLVGASFSGNTIYF. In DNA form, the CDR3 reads TGCGCCAGCAGCTTGGTCGGGGCATCCTTCTCTGGAAACACCATATATTTT.

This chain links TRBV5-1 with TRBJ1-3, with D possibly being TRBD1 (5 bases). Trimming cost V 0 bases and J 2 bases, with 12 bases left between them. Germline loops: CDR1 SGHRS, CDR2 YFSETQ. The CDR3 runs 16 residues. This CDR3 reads CASSLEGIPPGNTIYF. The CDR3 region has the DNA TGCGCCAGCAGCTTGGAGGGGATCCCTCCTGGAAACACCATATATTTT.

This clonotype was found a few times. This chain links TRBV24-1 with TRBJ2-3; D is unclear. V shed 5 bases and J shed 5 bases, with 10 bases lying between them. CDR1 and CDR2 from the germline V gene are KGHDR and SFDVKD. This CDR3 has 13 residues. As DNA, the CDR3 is TGTGCCACCAGTGGTCTTCTGGGAGATACGCAGTATTTT. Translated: CATSGLLGDTQYF.

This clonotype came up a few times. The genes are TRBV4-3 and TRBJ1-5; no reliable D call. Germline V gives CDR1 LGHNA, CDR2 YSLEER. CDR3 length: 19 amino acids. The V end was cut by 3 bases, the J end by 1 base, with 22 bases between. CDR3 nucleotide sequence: TGCGCCAGCAGCCACCATTTTTACTCAGGTGTCGGAAGCAATCAGCCCCAGCATTTT. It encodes CASSHHFYSGVGSNQPQHF.

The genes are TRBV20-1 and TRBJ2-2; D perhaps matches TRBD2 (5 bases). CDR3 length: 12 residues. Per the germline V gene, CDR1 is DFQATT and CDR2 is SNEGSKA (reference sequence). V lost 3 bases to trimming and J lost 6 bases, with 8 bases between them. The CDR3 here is CSASAGPGELFF. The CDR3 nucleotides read TGCAGTGCTAGCGCGGGTCCCGGGGAGCTGTTTTTT.

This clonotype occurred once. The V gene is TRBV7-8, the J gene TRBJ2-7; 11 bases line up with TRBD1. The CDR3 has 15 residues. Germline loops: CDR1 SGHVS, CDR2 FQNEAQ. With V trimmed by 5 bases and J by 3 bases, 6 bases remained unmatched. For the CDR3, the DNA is TGTGCCAGCAGCCCTGGGACAGGGGGGGGCTACGAGCAGTACTTC. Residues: CASSPGTGGGYEQYF.

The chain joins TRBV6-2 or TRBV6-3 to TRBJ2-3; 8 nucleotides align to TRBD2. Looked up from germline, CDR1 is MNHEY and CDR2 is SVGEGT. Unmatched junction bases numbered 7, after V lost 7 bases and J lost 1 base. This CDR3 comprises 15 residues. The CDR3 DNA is TGTGCCAGCATCGACACTAGCGGACGCACAGATACGCAGTATTTT. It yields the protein CASIDTSGRTDTQYF.

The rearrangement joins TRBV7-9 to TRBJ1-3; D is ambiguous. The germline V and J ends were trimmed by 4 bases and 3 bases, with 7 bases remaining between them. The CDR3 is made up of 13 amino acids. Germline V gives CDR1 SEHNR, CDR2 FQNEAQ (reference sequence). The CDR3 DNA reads TGTGCCAGCAGCTCCCAATATGGAAACACCATATATTTT. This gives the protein CASSSQYGNTIYF.

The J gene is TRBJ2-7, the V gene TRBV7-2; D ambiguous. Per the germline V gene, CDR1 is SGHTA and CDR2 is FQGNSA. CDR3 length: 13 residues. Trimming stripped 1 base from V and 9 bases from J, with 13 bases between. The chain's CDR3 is CASSLVGDSGQYF. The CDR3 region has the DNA TGTGCCAGCAGCTTAGTAGGTGATTCAGGGCAGTACTTC.

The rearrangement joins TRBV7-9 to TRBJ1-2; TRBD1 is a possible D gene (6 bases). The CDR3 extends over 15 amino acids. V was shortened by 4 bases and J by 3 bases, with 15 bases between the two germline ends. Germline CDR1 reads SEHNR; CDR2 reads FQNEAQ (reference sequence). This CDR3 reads CASSSTGLGDYGYTF. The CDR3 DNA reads TGTGCCAGCAGCTCCACAGGGCTCGGCGACTATGGCTACACCTTC.

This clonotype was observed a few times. CDR3 coding DNA: TGTGCCAGCAGCCCGCGGACCGGGACAGGGGGCACAGATACGCAGTATTTT. Translating gives CASSPRTGTGGTDTQYF. The chain is built from TRBV7-9 and TRBJ2-3; 10 bases map to TRBD1. Looked up from germline, CDR1 is SEHNR and CDR2 is FQNEAQ (reference sequence). Trimming at V came to 5 bases and at J to 1 base, leaving 9 bases not matched to a gene. The CDR3 is made up of 17 amino acids.

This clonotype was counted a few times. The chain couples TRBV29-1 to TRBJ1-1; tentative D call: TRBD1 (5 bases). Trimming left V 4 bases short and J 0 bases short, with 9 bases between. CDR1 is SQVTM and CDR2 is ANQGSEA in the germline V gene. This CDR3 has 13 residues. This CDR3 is CSVGGGVNTEAFF. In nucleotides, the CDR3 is TGCAGCGTTGGGGGGGGAGTGAACACTGAAGCTTTCTTT.

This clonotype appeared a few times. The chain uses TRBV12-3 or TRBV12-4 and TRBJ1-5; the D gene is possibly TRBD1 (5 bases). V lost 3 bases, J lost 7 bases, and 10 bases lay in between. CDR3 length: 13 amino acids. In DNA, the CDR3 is TGTGCCAGCAGTTTTGCAGGGAAACAGCCCCAGCATTTT. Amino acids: CASSFAGKQPQHF.

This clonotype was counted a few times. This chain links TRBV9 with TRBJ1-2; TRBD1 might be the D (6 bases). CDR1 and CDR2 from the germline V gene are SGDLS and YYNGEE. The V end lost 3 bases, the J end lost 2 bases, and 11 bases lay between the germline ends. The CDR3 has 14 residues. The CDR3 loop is CASSAGTLNYGYTF. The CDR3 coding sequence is TGTGCCAGCAGCGCGGGGACATTAAACTATGGCTACACCTTC.

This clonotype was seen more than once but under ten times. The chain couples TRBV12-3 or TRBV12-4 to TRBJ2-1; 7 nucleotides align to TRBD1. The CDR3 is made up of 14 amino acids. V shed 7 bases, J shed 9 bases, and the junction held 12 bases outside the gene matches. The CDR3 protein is CASTRGRWVGEQFF. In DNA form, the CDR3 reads TGTGCCAGCACTAGGGGGCGCTGGGTGGGTGAGCAGTTCTTC.

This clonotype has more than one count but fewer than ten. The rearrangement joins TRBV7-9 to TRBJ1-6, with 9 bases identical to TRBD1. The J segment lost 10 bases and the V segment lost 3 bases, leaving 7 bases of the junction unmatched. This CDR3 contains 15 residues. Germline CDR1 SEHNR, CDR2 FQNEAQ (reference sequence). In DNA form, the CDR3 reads TGTGCCAGCAGCTTTGGACAGGGGATAGAGTCACCCCTCCACTTT. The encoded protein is CASSFGQGIESPLHF.

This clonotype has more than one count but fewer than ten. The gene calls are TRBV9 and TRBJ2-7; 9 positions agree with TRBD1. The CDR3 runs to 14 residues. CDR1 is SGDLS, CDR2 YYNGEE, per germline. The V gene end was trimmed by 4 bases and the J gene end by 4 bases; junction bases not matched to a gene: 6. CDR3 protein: CASSKEQGAYEQYF. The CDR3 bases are TGTGCCAGCAGCAAAGAACAGGGGGCGTACGAGCAGTACTTC.

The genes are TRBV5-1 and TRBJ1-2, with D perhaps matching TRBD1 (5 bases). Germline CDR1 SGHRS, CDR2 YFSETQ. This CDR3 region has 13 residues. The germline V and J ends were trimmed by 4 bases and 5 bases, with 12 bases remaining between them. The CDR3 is CASSRGGVYGYTF. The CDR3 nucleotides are TGCGCCAGCAGCCGGGGCGGGGTATATGGCTACACCTTC.

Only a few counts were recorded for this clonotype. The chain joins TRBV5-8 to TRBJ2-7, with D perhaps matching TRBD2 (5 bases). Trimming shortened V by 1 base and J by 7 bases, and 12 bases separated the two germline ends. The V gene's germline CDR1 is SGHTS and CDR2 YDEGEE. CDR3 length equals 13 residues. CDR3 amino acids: CASSLRFREEQYF. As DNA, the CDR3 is TGTGCCAGCAGCTTGCGTTTTAGGGAGGAGCAGTACTTC.

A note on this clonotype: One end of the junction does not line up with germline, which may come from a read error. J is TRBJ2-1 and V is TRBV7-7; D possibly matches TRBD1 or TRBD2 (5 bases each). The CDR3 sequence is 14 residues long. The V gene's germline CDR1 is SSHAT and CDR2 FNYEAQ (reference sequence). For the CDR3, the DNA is TGTGCTAGCAGCTTAGCCGGGGCTAACAATGAGCAGTTCTTC. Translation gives CASSLAGANNEQFF.

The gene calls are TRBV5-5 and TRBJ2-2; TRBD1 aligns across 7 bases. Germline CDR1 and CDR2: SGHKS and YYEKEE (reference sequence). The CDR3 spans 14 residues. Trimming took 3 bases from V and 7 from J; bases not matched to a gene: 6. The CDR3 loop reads CASSSTGVRGELFF. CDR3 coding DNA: TGTGCCAGCAGCTCTACAGGGGTCCGCGGGGAGCTGTTTTTT.

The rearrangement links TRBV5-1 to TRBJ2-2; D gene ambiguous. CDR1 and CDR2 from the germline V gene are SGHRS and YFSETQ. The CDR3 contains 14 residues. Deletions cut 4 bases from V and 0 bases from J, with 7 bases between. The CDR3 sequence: CASSQRSNTGELFF. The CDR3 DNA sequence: TGCGCCAGCAGCCAAAGGTCGAACACCGGGGAGCTGTTTTTT. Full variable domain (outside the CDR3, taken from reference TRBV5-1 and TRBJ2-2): KAGVTQTPRYLIKTRGQQVTLSCSPISGHRSVSWYQQTPGQGLQFLFEYFSETQRNKGNFPGRFSGRQFSNSRSEMNVSTLELGDSALYLCASSQRSNTGELFFGEGSRLTVL.

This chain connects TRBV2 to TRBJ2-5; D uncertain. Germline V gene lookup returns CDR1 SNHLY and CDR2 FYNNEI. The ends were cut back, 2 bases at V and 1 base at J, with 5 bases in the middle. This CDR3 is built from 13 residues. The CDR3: CASSENGQETQYF. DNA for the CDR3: TGTGCCAGCAGTGAAAACGGCCAAGAGACCCAGTACTTC.

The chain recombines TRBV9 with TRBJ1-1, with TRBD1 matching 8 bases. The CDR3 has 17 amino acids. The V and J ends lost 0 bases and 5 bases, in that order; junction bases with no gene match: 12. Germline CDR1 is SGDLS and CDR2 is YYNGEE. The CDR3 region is CASSVVMENRGLTEAFF. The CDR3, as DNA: TGTGCCAGCAGCGTAGTGATGGAGAACAGGGGGTTAACTGAAGCTTTCTTT.

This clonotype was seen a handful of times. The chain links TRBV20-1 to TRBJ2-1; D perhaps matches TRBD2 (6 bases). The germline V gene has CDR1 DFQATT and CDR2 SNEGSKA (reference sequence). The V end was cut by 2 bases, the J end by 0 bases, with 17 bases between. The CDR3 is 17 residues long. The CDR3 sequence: CSARRLAQAISYNEQFF. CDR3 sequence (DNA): TGCAGTGCTAGAAGGCTAGCGCAAGCTATCTCCTACAATGAGCAGTTCTTC.